These 13 T cell receptor beta chains were all obtained from the same sample, sequenced in a study of cytomegalovirus exposure and HLA in healthy donors. Amplification used 60 Vbeta primers and 13 Jbeta primers. Clones were sequenced by immunoSEQ multiplex PCR, and TCRdb holds only the in-frame ones, with some missing. The data show 100,000 to 120,000 clones, roughly 80% seen once. Sequencing was performed on PBMCs. These receptors were collected from a woman in her thirties or forties in good health and CMV-seropositive.

The J gene is TRBJ2-7, the V gene TRBV28; 9 bases map to TRBD2. Germline V gene sequence: CDR1 MDHEN, CDR2 SYDVKM. With 1 base clipped from V and 4 bases from J, the junction kept 5 bases outside the gene matches. The CDR3 spans 15 residues. The DNA for the CDR3 is TGTGCCAGCAGTTTATCTAGCGGGATGGTATACGAGCAGTACTTC. It yields the protein CASSLSSGMVYEQYF.

There are a few counts of this clone. Relative to the germline gene, one junction end is altered; a read error may explain this. The chain's CDR3 is CASNLADNEQFF. The DNA for the CDR3 is TGCGCCAGCAACTTGGCCGACAATGAGCAGTTCTTC. This chain joins TRBV5-1 and TRBJ2-1; D is ambiguous. The CDR3 loop spans 12 amino acids. In germline, CDR1 is SGHRS, CDR2 YFSETQ.

As for this clone: Other nucleotide sequences from this sample produce the same CDR3. This rearrangement joins TRBV7-9 to TRBJ2-3; TRBD2 matches 11 bases. The ends lost 6 bases at V and 6 bases at J; junction bases unmatched: 11. CDR1 is SEHNR, CDR2 FQNEAQ, per germline (reference sequence). This CDR3 has 16 amino acids. CDR3 sequence: CASRELLAGVEDTQYF. For the CDR3, the DNA is TGTGCCAGCAGGGAATTACTAGCGGGAGTAGAGGATACGCAGTATTTT.

The rearrangement links TRBV2 to TRBJ1-6; no definite D call. V was cut by 9 bases and J by 9 bases, with 15 bases left in between. Germline V gene lookup returns CDR1 SNHLY and CDR2 FYNNEI. This CDR3 has 13 amino acids. The CDR3 sequence is CARWRGIGSPLHF. The CDR3 DNA reads as TGTGCCAGGTGGCGGGGAATAGGTTCACCCCTCCACTTT.

The J gene is TRBJ2-1, the V gene TRBV6-1; D is unclear. With 1 base removed from V and 6 bases from J, the gap between germline ends came to 10 bases. Germline V gives CDR1 MNHNS, CDR2 SASEGT. The CDR3 runs to 14 residues. The CDR3 loop reads CASSEDRTSNEQFF. The CDR3, as DNA: TGTGCCAGCAGTGAAGACCGAACTTCCAATGAGCAGTTCTTC.

The rearrangement joins TRBV12-5 to TRBJ2-3; D is possibly TRBD1 (6 bases). The CDR3 runs 15 residues. V lost 8 bases to trimming and J lost 0 bases, with 15 bases between them. Germline V CDR1 and CDR2: LGHNT, FRNRAP. The CDR3 nucleotides read TGTGCTAGTTCTTCTGGGGGCACTAGCACAGATACGCAGTATTTT. Its protein is CASSSGGTSTDTQYF.

Here the CDR3 reads CASNFWTEMNTEAFF. The DNA of the CDR3 is TGTGCCAGCAATTTTTGGACAGAAATGAACACTGAAGCTTTCTTT. V usage is TRBV6-6 and J usage is TRBJ1-1; D may be TRBD1 (6 bases). CDR3 size: 15 residues. The V gene lost 7 bases and the J gene lost 0 bases, with 15 bases spanning the gap. In germline, CDR1 is MNHNY, CDR2 SVGAGI (reference sequence).

This clone came up a few times. This rearrangement joins TRBV10-3 to TRBJ2-1; TRBD2 aligns across 10 bases. Germline CDR1 reads ENHRY; CDR2 reads SYGVKD. V was pared by 7 bases and J by 4 bases, with 4 bases of the junction left unmatched. The CDR3 has 14 residues. CDR3 in DNA: TGTGCCATCAAACTACTAGCGGGGTACAATGAGCAGTTCTTC. This gives the protein CAIKLLAGYNEQFF.

The chain recombines TRBV9 with TRBJ1-1; 8 positions agree with TRBD1. The CDR3 contains 14 residues. Germline V lookup: CDR1 SGDLS, CDR2 YYNGEE. Trimming removed 4 bases from V and 4 bases from J; junction bases left unmatched: 6. The CDR3: CASSPWGQVTEAFF. DNA of the CDR3: TGTGCCAGCAGCCCCTGGGGACAGGTCACTGAAGCTTTCTTT.

The V call is TRBV7-9, the J call TRBJ2-6, with D uncertain. CDR1 and CDR2 from the germline V gene are SEHNR and FQNEAQ (reference sequence). This CDR3 contains 13 residues. CDR3 bases: TGTTCCCCTATGAGCTCTGGGGCCAACGTCCTGACTTTC. Translating it yields CSPMSSGANVLTF.

The V call is TRBV4-1, the J call TRBJ2-2, with D perhaps TRBD1 (6 bases). This CDR3 has 19 amino acids. The V and J ends lost 1 base and 7 bases respectively, with 25 bases between them. Germline V CDR1 and CDR2: MGHRA, YSYEKL. CDR3 loop: CASSQGGRFWDKDGGELFF. CDR3 sequence (DNA): TGCGCCAGCAGCCAAGGAGGGCGTTTCTGGGACAAAGACGGCGGGGAGCTGTTTTTT.

This chain joins TRBV5-6 and TRBJ1-2; 8 bases match TRBD1. Germline trimming cut 3 bases from V and 7 bases from J; bases unmatched to any gene: 8. This CDR3 comprises 14 residues. Germline V lookup: CDR1 SGHDT, CDR2 YYEEEE. This chain's CDR3 is CASSSIQGAVGYTF. The CDR3 nucleotides read TGTGCCAGCAGCTCCATCCAGGGGGCAGTTGGCTACACCTTC.

The gene calls are TRBV5-1 and TRBJ1-1; 9 bases agree with TRBD1. Per the germline V gene, CDR1 is SGHRS and CDR2 is YFSETQ. Germline trimming cut 3 bases from V and 7 bases from J; bases unmatched to any gene: 4. CDR3 length equals 13 residues. Written as DNA, the CDR3 is TGCGCCAGCAGCTGGGACAGGGCTTTTGAAGCTTTCTTT. Encoded protein: CASSWDRAFEAFF.